Below, 3 T cell receptor beta chains from the same sample are listed, as sequenced in a study of shared clonotypes between healthy human individuals. Sequencing used immunoSEQ multiplex PCR; TCRdb keeps in-frame clones, though not all of them. Of about 2 million clones in the sample, over 85% were seen once. The sample was naive CD4+ T cells sorted from blood. Indicated subset: CD45RA+ positively selected. Receptors were obtained from a man aged 18-30 years in good health.

The CDR3 protein is CASRGDNEQFF. The CDR3 DNA reads as TGCGCCAGCAGGGGGGACAATGAGCAGTTCTTC. This chain connects TRBV10-2 to TRBJ2-1; the D call may be TRBD1 or TRBD2 (5 bases each). The CDR3 sequence is 11 residues long. Germline CDR1 reads WSHSY; CDR2 reads SAAADI. The ends were cut back, 6 bases at V and 5 bases at J, with 5 bases in the middle.

This clone came up once. This chain connects TRBV6-1 to TRBJ1-1; possible D gene TRBD1, 6 bases. This CDR3 comprises 15 residues. The germline V gene encodes CDR1 MNHNS and CDR2 SASEGT. V was clipped by 3 bases and J by 5 bases, with 16 bases between them. The CDR3, as DNA: TGTGCCAGCAGTGATTTGGGGGGCGCGAGGACTGAAGCTTTCTTT. The encoded protein is CASSDLGGARTEAFF.

The chain is built from TRBV5-4 and TRBJ2-2; 7 bases line up with TRBD1. CDR3 length equals 15 residues. Unmatched junction bases numbered 5, after V lost 2 bases and J lost 4 bases. The germline CDR1 and CDR2 sequences are SGHNT and YYREEE (reference sequence). CDR3 bases: TGTGCCAGCAGCTTCAATCAGGGGGTCACCGGGGAGCTGTTTTTT. Residues: CASSFNQGVTGELFF.